What follows are 9 T cell receptor beta chains derived from one specimen sequenced in a study of post-analysis software for immune sequencing data. Findings and caveats of the study: Among roughly 5 TRBV segments more frequent in patients than controls were TRBV5-6, TRBV5-1 and TRBV20-1.

The antigens of these receptors remain unknown. Included in the TCR beta cDNA libraries were unique molecular identifiers. TCRdb processed the PCR reads anew with MiXCR; each CDR3 protein has one entry. The sample yields around 700,000 distinct CDR3 sequences, roughly three fifths seen once. The sequencing input was blood. These receptors all stem from a girl aged 2 to 10 with multiple sclerosis.

In this sample, this clonotype turned up a few times. This chain connects TRBV29-1 to TRBJ2-1; the match to TRBD2 covers 15 bases. The CDR3 has 16 residues. V dropped 3 bases and J dropped 6; count of bases not matched to a gene: 6. The germline gives CDR1 SQVTM, CDR2 ANQGSEA. The DNA of the CDR3 is TGCAGCGTTGAGGGGACTAGCGGGAGGCCCCTCAATGAGCAGTTCTTC. Translation: CSVEGTSGRPLNEQFF.

The V gene is TRBV5-1, the J gene TRBJ2-1, with 9 nucleotides matching TRBD2. This CDR3 is 19 amino acids long. V dropped 3 bases and J dropped 7; count of bases not matched to a gene: 20. Germline V CDR1 and CDR2: SGHRS, YFSETQ. Here the CDR3 DNA reads TGCGCCAGCAGCTCCGCTACGCTAGCGGGGAACCTCGGATATAATGAGCAGTTCTTC. Protein product: CASSSATLAGNLGYNEQFF.

The gene calls are TRBV10-3 and TRBJ2-3; D remains unclear. Germline CDR1 and CDR2: ENHRY and SYGVKD. The CDR3 spans 13 residues. V dropped 0 bases and J dropped 0 bases, with 1 base sitting between them. In nucleotides, the CDR3 is TGTGCCATCAGTGAGTCCAGCACAGATACGCAGTATTTT. Translating gives CAISESSTDTQYF.

This chain uses TRBV29-1 with TRBJ2-4; 7 bases are a match to TRBD1. Germline loops: CDR1 SQVTM, CDR2 ANQGSEA. Trimming at V came to 6 bases and at J to 3 bases, leaving 17 bases not matched to a gene. This CDR3 comprises 17 residues. CDR3 coding DNA: TGCAGCGTAAGCGGACATGCGACAGGGCCTAACAAAAACATTCAGTACTTC. Amino acid sequence: CSVSGHATGPNKNIQYF.

The chain has TRBV6-5 and TRBJ2-5; 11 bases are shared with TRBD2. The CDR3 loop spans 15 amino acids. V trimming: 4 bases; J trimming: 11 bases; junction bases outside the gene matches: 12. Looked up from germline, CDR1 is MNHEY and CDR2 is SVGAGI. The CDR3 nucleotides are TGTGCCAGCAGTTTTCGTAGCGGGAGGGCGCAGGGGCAGTACTTC. Its protein is CASSFRSGRAQGQYF.

The CDR3 DNA sequence: TGTGCCAGCAGCAAGTACAGGGAGGGCACTGAAGCTTTCTTT. As protein: CASSKYREGTEAFF. V and J are TRBV7-9 and TRBJ1-1; D is possibly TRBD1 (6 bases). V dropped 5 bases and J dropped 4 bases, with 14 bases sitting between them. Germline CDR1 is SEHNR and CDR2 is FQNEAQ (reference sequence). There are 14 residues in the CDR3.

The chain uses TRBV5-5 and TRBJ1-2; TRBD1 might be the D (5 bases). V was pared by 0 bases and J by 8 bases, with 8 bases between. Germline CDR1 SGHKS, CDR2 YYEKEE (reference sequence). This CDR3 contains 12 residues. CDR3 nucleotide sequence: TGTGCCAGCAGCTTGGTACAGGTGGGCTACACCTTC. It codes for CASSLVQVGYTF. Looking up the rest from reference TRBV5-5 and TRBJ1-2 gives the full variable domain: DAGVTQSPTHLIKTRGQQVTLRCSPISGHKSVSWYQQVLGQGPQFIFQYYEKEERGRGNFPDRFSARQFPNYSSELNVNALLLGDSALYLCASSLVQVGYTFGSGTRLTVV.

V gene TRBV6-5 combines with J gene TRBJ2-5; D may be TRBD1 (5 bases). The CDR3 sequence is 16 residues long. Germline CDR1 is MNHEY and CDR2 is SVGAGI. Trimming took 1 base from V and 1 from J, leaving 13 bases between them. CDR3 nucleotides: TGTGCCAGCAGTTACTGGGGCAGTTCCATCCAAGAGACCCAGTACTTC. Translation: CASSYWGSSIQETQYF.

CDR3 in DNA: TGTGCCAGCAGCTCAGCAGAGAACTATGGCTACACCTTC. It codes for CASSSAENYGYTF. The rearrangement links TRBV7-2 to TRBJ1-2, with D unresolved. There are 13 residues in the CDR3. Per germline, CDR1 SGHTA and CDR2 FQGNSA. The V and J ends lost 4 bases and 2 bases respectively, with 8 bases between them. The whole variable domain, remainder taken from reference TRBV7-2 and TRBJ1-2, is GAGVSQSPSNKVTEKGKDVELRCDPISGHTALYWYRQSLGQGLEFLIYFQGNSAPDKSGLPSDRFSAERTGGSVSTLTIQRTQQEDSAVYLCASSSAENYGYTFGSGTRLTVV.